The 23 T cell receptor beta chains below were found in one sample sequenced in a study of T cell responses to AZD1222 COVID-19 vaccine. Repertoires were generated with immunoSEQ multiplex PCR, while TCRdb's copy carries only in-frame clones and drops some. The data show some 84,000 clones, 87% seen once. The sample in question was peripheral blood, obtained 28 days after the second AZD1222 dose. These receptors came from an adult who received the AZD1222 COVID-19 vaccine.

This chain connects TRBV7-3 to TRBJ2-5, with 10 bases fitting TRBD1. This CDR3 is built from 14 residues. The V segment lost 5 bases and the J segment 8 bases; nucleotides outside the gene matches: 8. Germline CDR1 is SGHTA and CDR2 is FQGTGA. CDR3 region: CASSPTRDRGTQYF. DNA for the CDR3: TGTGCCAGCAGCCCCACCCGGGACAGGGGTACCCAGTACTTC.

The DNA of the CDR3 is TGTGCCAGCAGCCCCTTGGGGACACCGTATCAGCCCCAGCATTTT. Protein sequence: CASSPLGTPYQPQHF. The J gene is TRBJ1-5, the V gene TRBV7-2, with D perhaps matching TRBD1 (6 bases). The germline V gene has CDR1 SGHTA and CDR2 FQGNSA. V lost 5 bases and J lost 5, with 16 bases in between. CDR3 length equals 15 residues.

The V and J genes are TRBV2 and TRBJ1-1; tentative D call: TRBD1 (6 bases). Germline CDR1 is SNHLY and CDR2 is FYNNEI. The CDR3 length is 13 residues. V was trimmed by 6 bases and J by 2 bases, leaving 10 bases between them. CDR3 loop: CASRGAINTEAFF. CDR3 nucleotides: TGTGCCAGCAGGGGGGCCATTAACACTGAAGCTTTCTTT.

The V and J genes are TRBV7-9 and TRBJ1-6; possibly TRBD1 for D (6 bases). CDR1 and CDR2 (germline): SEHNR, FQNEAQ (reference sequence). V was clipped by 4 bases and J by 13 bases, with 29 bases between them. The CDR3 spans 18 residues. In DNA form, the CDR3 reads TGTGCCAGCAGCTCCCGGAGGGGGGCGACCGCGCGCCGATGGCCCCTCCACTTT. Its translation: CASSSRRGATARRWPLHF.

The gene calls are TRBV3-1 (or the pseudogene TRBV3-2) and TRBJ2-7; D possibly matches TRBD1 or TRBD2 (6 bases each). V was shortened by 4 bases and J by 5 bases, with 15 bases between the two germline ends. There are 14 residues in the CDR3. Germline values: CDR1 LGHDT, CDR2 YNNKEL (reference sequence). The CDR3 nucleotides read TGTGCCAGCAGCCGCGAGGGGGGCTGGGACGAGCAGTACTTC. Translating it yields CASSREGGWDEQYF.

The gene calls are TRBV5-1 and TRBJ2-4; no definite D call. V was pared by 4 bases and J by 1 base, with 9 bases between. The CDR3 is made up of 14 amino acids. Germline lookup yields CDR1 SGHRS and CDR2 YFSETQ. The CDR3 spells CASSQEGAKNIQYF. The CDR3 DNA sequence: TGCGCCAGCAGCCAGGAAGGTGCCAAAAACATTCAGTACTTC. Full variable domain (rest looked up from reference TRBV5-1 and TRBJ2-4): KAGVTQTPRYLIKTRGQQVTLSCSPISGHRSVSWYQQTPGQGLQFLFEYFSETQRNKGNFPGRFSGRQFSNSRSEMNVSTLELGDSALYLCASSQEGAKNIQYFGAGTRLSVL.

The V and J genes are TRBV5-5 and TRBJ2-7, with D hard to call. V lost 3 bases, J lost 3 bases, and 13 bases lay in between. CDR1 SGHKS and CDR2 YYEKEE come from the germline V gene (reference sequence). The CDR3 loop spans 14 amino acids. The CDR3 here is CASSSLKQYYEQYF. CDR3 nucleotides: TGTGCCAGCAGCTCCCTTAAACAGTACTACGAGCAGTACTTC.

The rearrangement uses TRBV19 and TRBJ1-1, with 9 bases fitting TRBD1. Trimming took 5 bases from V and 5 from J; bases not matched to a gene: 6. Germline V CDR1 and CDR2: LNHDA, SQIVND (reference sequence). This CDR3 region has 14 residues. CDR3 sequence reads: CASSQRDRVTEAFF. Written as DNA, the CDR3 is TGTGCCAGTAGTCAACGGGACAGGGTGACTGAAGCTTTCTTT.

This chain connects TRBV4-1 to TRBJ2-2; D may be TRBD2 (6 bases). The CDR3 contains 15 residues. Germline V CDR1 and CDR2: MGHRA, YSYEKL. The ends were cut back, 6 bases at V and 3 bases at J, with 14 bases in the middle. As DNA, the CDR3 is TGCGCCAGCAGTCCCCGAAGCGGGTACACCGGGGAGCTGTTTTTT. It is translated as CASSPRSGYTGELFF.

This chain links TRBV7-3 with TRBJ2-1; D call uncertain. V was cut by 3 bases and J by 3 bases, with 12 bases left in between. CDR1 SGHTA and CDR2 FQGTGA come from the germline V gene. The CDR3 extends over 15 amino acids. The CDR3 sequence is CASSFYSGSYNEQFF. CDR3 coding DNA: TGTGCCAGCAGCTTTTACTCCGGTAGCTACAATGAGCAGTTCTTC.

The chain is built from TRBV3-1 (or the pseudogene TRBV3-2) and TRBJ1-4; D is unresolved. The CDR3 length is 11 residues. In germline, CDR1 is LGHDT, CDR2 YNNKEL (reference sequence). Trimming took 2 bases from V and 12 from J, leaving 7 bases between them. The CDR3 DNA follows: TGTGCCAGCAGCCAAACCATGGAACTGTTTTTT. Translating gives CASSQTMELFF.

The rearrangement uses TRBV11-2 and TRBJ2-7; 7 bases map to TRBD2. The junction had 9 bases not matched to a gene; V was cut back by 6 bases and J by 7 bases. The CDR3 has 13 residues. Germline V gene data show CDR1 as SGHAT and CDR2 as FQNNGV. CDR3 sequence (DNA): TGTGCCAGCAGGACCGAGGGGAGGGGAGAGCAGTACTTC. Its protein is CASRTEGRGEQYF.

This clone came up once. Mismatch with germline at one junction end may stem from a read error. The J gene is TRBJ2-1, the V gene TRBV7-7; 13 nucleotides match TRBD2. Germline CDR1 SSHAT, CDR2 FNYEAQ (reference sequence). This CDR3 spans 15 amino acids. CDR3 amino acids: CASSPGTSGVSEQFF. The CDR3 nucleotides are TGTGCTAGCAGCCCAGGGACTAGCGGGGTATCTGAGCAGTTCTTC.

V usage is TRBV3-1 (or the pseudogene TRBV3-2) and J usage is TRBJ2-3; D is undetermined. There are 13 residues in the CDR3. CDR1 and CDR2 (germline): LGHDT, YNNKEL (reference sequence). The V gene lost 1 base and the J gene lost 6 bases, with 8 bases spanning the gap. Written as DNA, the CDR3 is TGTGCCAGCAGCCAAGGGATCTTGGATACGCAGTATTTT. Translated: CASSQGILDTQYF.

This sequence joins TRBV4-2 and TRBJ2-5; 10 bases fit TRBD2. CDR3 length: 15 amino acids. Germline CDR1 reads LGHNA; CDR2 reads YNFKEQ. The J segment lost 1 base and the V segment lost 4 bases, leaving 3 bases of the junction unmatched. The CDR3 here is CASSPWTSGQETQYF. Here the CDR3 DNA reads TGTGCCAGCAGCCCATGGACTAGCGGCCAAGAGACCCAGTACTTC.

In the case of this clone: Other DNA sequences from this sample encode an identical CDR3 as well. V gene TRBV4-3 combines with J gene TRBJ1-5; possible D gene TRBD1, 5 bases. Germline CDR1 LGHNA, CDR2 YSLEER. The CDR3 is made up of 13 amino acids. V lost 0 bases, J lost 7 bases, and 7 bases lay in between. In nucleotides, the CDR3 is TGCGCCAGCAGCCAAGACAGGGAACAGCCCCAGCATTTT. This gives the protein CASSQDREQPQHF.

The sample holds one count of this clone. This chain connects TRBV2 to TRBJ2-5, with TRBD2 matching over 9 bases. V shed 7 bases, J shed 5 bases, and the junction held 5 bases outside the gene matches. Germline-derived CDR1 and CDR2 are SNHLY and FYNNEI. The CDR3 runs to 13 residues. The CDR3 loop reads CASNSGGRETQYF. The CDR3 coding sequence is TGTGCCAGCAACAGCGGGGGGCGGGAGACCCAGTACTTC.

This rearrangement joins TRBV6-5 to TRBJ1-4, with 9 bases identical to TRBD1. V lost 10 bases to trimming and J lost 7 bases; unmatched junction nucleotides: 13. Germline V gene sequence: CDR1 MNHEY, CDR2 SVGAGI. This CDR3 has 15 amino acids. The CDR3 DNA is TGTGCCACCAAGACGGGGGGGACAGGGAGTGAAAAACTGTTTTTT. Its translation: CATKTGGTGSEKLFF.

This sequence joins TRBV19 and TRBJ2-3; 13 nucleotides agree with TRBD2. The V gene end was trimmed by 9 bases and the J gene end by 6 bases; junction bases not matched to a gene: 6. The CDR3 has 14 amino acids. Germline CDR1 LNHDA, CDR2 SQIVND (reference sequence). In nucleotides, the CDR3 is TGTGCCAGCAGAGGACTAGCGGGGGCGGATACGCAGTATTTT. Encoded protein: CASRGLAGADTQYF.

The rearrangement uses TRBV6-5 and TRBJ2-7; D may match TRBD1 or TRBD2 (6 bases each). This CDR3 spans 13 amino acids. CDR1 and CDR2 from the germline V gene are MNHEY and SVGAGI. Between the trimmed V and J ends, which lost 11 bases and 3 bases, there was a span of 17 bases. The CDR3 here is CAARRGADYEQYF. CDR3 nucleotide sequence: TGTGCCGCGCGTAGGGGGGCCGACTACGAGCAGTACTTC.

The genes are TRBV2 and TRBJ2-2; D is unclear. V was pared by 9 bases and J by 4 bases, with 18 bases between. The CDR3 is made up of 15 amino acids. Germline assignment: CDR1 SNHLY and CDR2 FYNNEI. CDR3 coding DNA: TGTGCCAGTCAAAGACGGGCAGTGAGCACCGGGGAGCTGTTTTTT. This encodes CASQRRAVSTGELFF.

The V call is TRBV7-3, the J call TRBJ2-1; D may be TRBD1 or TRBD2 (6 bases each). The length of the CDR3 is 16 residues. Germline CDR1 and CDR2: SGHTA and FQGTGA. V gave up 4 bases and J gave up 4 bases, with 17 bases separating them. Written as DNA, the CDR3 is TGTGCCAGCAGCTCCCTCGGCGGGACACCTTACAATGAGCAGTTCTTC. Translated: CASSSLGGTPYNEQFF.

Remarks on this clone: At one of its ends the junction is not consistent with the germline gene, which may arise from a read error. This CDR3 reads CASSLAGVEDTQYF. The CDR3 region has the DNA TGTGCTAGCAGCTTAGCGGGGGTCGAAGATACGCAGTATTTT. V is TRBV7-7 and J is TRBJ2-3, with 9 positions matching TRBD2. The CDR3 extends over 14 amino acids. Germline V gene sequence: CDR1 SSHAT, CDR2 FNYEAQ (reference sequence). Variable domain in full (rest from reference TRBV7-7 and TRBJ2-3): GAGVSQSPRYKVTKRGQDVTLRCDPISSHATLYWYQQALGQGPEFLTYFNYEAQPDKSGLPSDRFSAERPEGSISTLTIQRTEQRDSAMYRCASSLAGVEDTQYFGPGTRLTVL.